The 19 T cell receptor beta chains in this list originate from one sample, sequenced in a study of T cells in Graves' hyperthyroidism and ophthalmopathy. TCR beta CDR3 region amplification was performed from RNA transcripts. The primer set for the first-round RT-PCR of the TCR CDR3 was HTBI. TCRdb recomputed calls from the multiplex PCR reads with MiXCR, one row per CDR3 protein. The table records around 520,000 distinct CDR3 sequences, around 15% of them present only once. Material for sequencing was blood. The receptors were gathered from a woman younger than 30 with Graves' hyperthyroidism.

This clonotype occurred many times. The chain carries TRBV11-2 and TRBJ1-1; D may be TRBD1 (6 bases). Germline CDR1 and CDR2: SGHAT and FQNNGV. This CDR3 has 14 residues. V lost 5 bases and J 5 bases, leaving 15 bases between the germline ends. The CDR3 nucleotides are TGTGCCAGCAGCCCGGCCGGGGGCAGTACTGAAGCTTTCTTT. It yields the protein CASSPAGGSTEAFF.

V gene TRBV5-5 combines with J gene TRBJ2-2; 8 bases line up with TRBD1. The CDR3 totals 14 residues. V shed 3 bases, J shed 6 bases, and the junction held 4 bases outside the gene matches. CDR1 and CDR2 (germline): SGHKS, YYEKEE (reference sequence). CDR3 sequence reads: CASSSRGQAGELFF. The CDR3 DNA is TGTGCCAGCAGCTCCAGGGGGCAGGCCGGGGAGCTGTTTTTT.

In this sample, this clonotype turned up many times. CDR3 loop: CASSEARYTIYF. The CDR3 DNA is TGTGCCAGCAGTGAAGCGCGGTACACCATATATTTT. The rearrangement uses TRBV2 and TRBJ1-3; D remains ambiguous. Germline loops: CDR1 SNHLY, CDR2 FYNNEI. The V end was cut by 0 bases, the J end by 8 bases, with 5 bases between. The CDR3 extends over 12 amino acids.

The DNA of the CDR3 is TGTGCCACCCTACAGGGGACTAACTATGGCTACACCTTC. As protein: CATLQGTNYGYTF. V usage is TRBV19 and J usage is TRBJ1-2; TRBD1 matches 7 bases. Germline loops: CDR1 LNHDA, CDR2 SQIVND (reference sequence). Trimming at V came to 10 bases and at J to 0 bases, leaving 5 bases not matched to a gene. This CDR3 has 13 residues. The complete variable domain, with remaining parts taken from reference TRBV19 and TRBJ1-2, reads DGGITQSPKYLFRKEGQNVTLSCEQNLNHDAMYWYRQDPGQGLRLIYYSQIVNDFQKGDIAEGYSVSREKKESFPLTVTSAQKNPTAFYLCATLQGTNYGYTFGSGTRLTVV.

This clonotype was seen repeatedly, ten times or more. The V and J genes are TRBV3-1 and TRBJ2-5; 7 positions agree with TRBD1. The CDR3 has 14 residues. The germline V gene encodes CDR1 LGHDT and CDR2 YNNKEL (reference sequence). Unmatched junction bases numbered 7, after V lost 2 bases and J lost 7 bases. For the CDR3, the DNA is TGTGCCAGCAGCCAACGGACAGGTGGTGTGACCCAGTACTTC. Protein: CASSQRTGGVTQYF.

The gene calls are TRBV12-5 and TRBJ2-2; D possibly corresponds to TRBD2 (6 bases). The CDR3 sequence is 16 residues long. Germline V lookup: CDR1 LGHNT, CDR2 FRNRAP. The ends were cut back, 6 bases at V and 3 bases at J, with 17 bases in the middle. In nucleotides, the CDR3 is TGTGCTAGTGGAAAACCGGGACTCTCCGACACCGGGGAGCTGTTTTTT. Its protein is CASGKPGLSDTGELFF.

This clonotype was observed many times. The chain employs TRBV3-1 and TRBJ1-5, with a possible D match to TRBD1 (5 bases). The ends were cut back, 4 bases at V and 4 bases at J, with 14 bases in the middle. Germline CDR1 and CDR2: LGHDT and YNNKEL (reference sequence). CDR3 size: 15 residues. CDR3 region: CASSLEGEVNQPQHF. Here the CDR3 DNA reads TGTGCCAGCAGCCTTGAAGGGGAAGTTAATCAGCCCCAGCATTTT.

This chain uses TRBV29-1 with TRBJ2-3; no firm D call. V was trimmed by 7 bases and J by 1 base, leaving 12 bases between them. The CDR3 totals 13 residues. Germline values: CDR1 SQVTM, CDR2 ANQGSEA. The CDR3 DNA is TGCAGCGCTAGGGTCGGAGGCACAGATACGCAGTATTTT. The encoded protein is CSARVGGTDTQYF.

This clonotype was detected a few times. This rearrangement joins TRBV12-3 or TRBV12-4 to TRBJ1-5; no clear D gene. The CDR3 sequence is 13 residues long. The V and J ends lost 3 bases and 3 bases respectively, with 6 bases between them. The CDR3 reads CASSLVYNQPQHF. The CDR3 region has the DNA TGTGCCAGCAGTTTGGTCTACAATCAGCCCCAGCATTTT.

The rearrangement joins TRBV7-7 to TRBJ2-5; 9 bases line up with TRBD2. Germline V CDR1 and CDR2: SSHAT, FNYEAQ (reference sequence). V lost 5 bases, J lost 4 bases, and 5 bases stayed unmatched. The CDR3 spans 14 residues. CDR3 nucleotide sequence: TGTGCCAGCAGCCTTAGCGGGAGAGGAGAGACCCAGTACTTC. Translating it yields CASSLSGRGETQYF.

In its sample, this clonotype was seen a few times. At one end the junction does not follow the germline gene, possibly because of a read error. This chain uses TRBV12-3 or TRBV12-4 with TRBJ2-3; D gene uncertain. This CDR3 spans 12 amino acids. The CDR3: CASNLNGDTQYF. CDR3 nucleotides: TGTGCCAGCAATTTAAATGGGGATACGCAGTATTTT.

This clonotype was detected many times. The CDR3 DNA follows: TGTGCCAGCAGCCAAGCCGGGGCTGCCTACGAGCAGTACTTC. It specifies CASSQAGAAYEQYF. V gene TRBV3-1 combines with J gene TRBJ2-7; D assignment may be TRBD1 or TRBD2 (5 bases each). V shed 1 base and J shed 2 bases, with 9 bases lying between them. Germline V CDR1 and CDR2: LGHDT, YNNKEL (reference sequence). The CDR3 is 14 residues long.

The genes are TRBV5-5 and TRBJ2-7; D may be TRBD1 (6 bases). The CDR3 is 15 residues long. Germline V CDR1 and CDR2: SGHKS, YYEKEE (reference sequence). With 4 bases removed from V and 3 bases from J, the gap between germline ends came to 17 bases. For the CDR3, the DNA is TGTGCCAGCAGCCGGACCCGGGACAAGATCTACGAGCAGTACGTC. As protein: CASSRTRDKIYEQYV.

This clonotype was counted ten times or more. The CDR3 here is CASSLEGRTDTQYF. The CDR3 DNA reads TGCGCCAGCAGCTTGGAAGGCCGCACAGATACGCAGTATTTT. V is TRBV5-1 and J is TRBJ2-3; D call uncertain. Trimming shortened V by 0 bases and J by 1 base, and 6 bases separated the two germline ends. The CDR3 runs 14 residues. CDR1 SGHRS and CDR2 YFSETQ come from the germline V gene.

This clonotype was counted between two and nine times. The chain employs TRBV20-1 and TRBJ2-3; tentatively, D is TRBD2 (5 bases). The CDR3 loop spans 15 amino acids. The germline V and J ends were trimmed by 5 bases and 5 bases, with 20 bases remaining between them. CDR1 DFQATT and CDR2 SNEGSKA come from the germline V gene (reference sequence). The CDR3 is CSASSRGRVGDTQYF. The CDR3 DNA reads as TGCAGTGCTTCCTCTCGTGGGAGAGTCGGAGATACGCAGTATTTT.

This chain joins TRBV27 and TRBJ2-5; 11 nucleotides line up with TRBD2. The V segment lost 3 bases and the J segment 3 bases; nucleotides outside the gene matches: 12. Germline V lookup: CDR1 MNHEY, CDR2 SMNVEV (reference sequence). The CDR3 sequence is 18 residues long. The DNA of the CDR3 is TGTGCCAGCAGTTTCCCTCAAACTAGCGGGAGAAGGAAAGAGACCCAGTACTTC. Its translation: CASSFPQTSGRRKETQYF.

In this sample, this clonotype turned up many times. V gene TRBV2 combines with J gene TRBJ1-1; D uncertain. CDR3 length equals 12 residues. Looked up from germline, CDR1 is SNHLY and CDR2 is FYNNEI. The ends were cut back, 2 bases at V and 4 bases at J, with 5 bases in the middle. The CDR3 DNA reads as TGTGCCAGCAGTGAAATGGTCACTGAAGCTTTCTTT. Translating it yields CASSEMVTEAFF.

The V gene is TRBV4-1, the J gene TRBJ2-7; D is uncertain. V was clipped by 1 base and J by 5 bases, with 12 bases between them. Germline V gene data show CDR1 as MGHRA and CDR2 as YSYEKL. This CDR3 has 14 residues. CDR3 residues: CASSQVGRLDEQYV. CDR3 nucleotides: TGCGCCAGCAGCCAAGTAGGCAGGCTGGACGAGCAGTACGTC.

This clonotype was found many times. The chain recombines TRBV6-5 with TRBJ1-1; D gene ambiguous. Germline V CDR1 and CDR2: MNHEY, SVGAGI. Trimming shortened V by 0 bases and J by 0 bases, and 5 bases separated the two germline ends. The CDR3 contains 14 residues. CDR3 in DNA: TGTGCCAGCAGTTACTCGTCAGTGAACACTGAAGCTTTCTTT. Translating gives CASSYSSVNTEAFF.